Presented here are 23 T cell receptor beta chains from one specimen sequenced in a study of Tregs in tolerant kidney transplant recipients. Measured with immunoSEQ multiplex PCR; TCRdb has only the in-frame clones, and not every one. The sample comprises roughly 250,000 clones, roughly 80% of which are singletons, and around 0.64% rests with the top ten. The sample was CD4+ T cells from blood. Receptor source: a human donor in good health.

The chain employs TRBV6-1 and TRBJ1-2, with D possibly TRBD1 on 5 matching bases. The CDR3 length is 15 residues. V shed 2 bases and J shed 4 bases, with 14 bases lying between them. The germline V gene encodes CDR1 MNHNS and CDR2 SASEGT. This CDR3 is CASSEMTAGGYGYTF. CDR3 nucleotides: TGTGCCAGCAGTGAAATGACCGCCGGGGGCTATGGCTACACCTTC.

V usage is TRBV27 and J usage is TRBJ2-3, with D possibly called TRBD1 or TRBD2 (5 bases each). V lost 5 bases, J lost 2 bases, and 17 bases lay in between. CDR3 length equals 16 residues. CDR1 MNHEY and CDR2 SMNVEV come from the germline V gene (reference sequence). CDR3 nucleotides: TGTGCCAGCAGTCCCTTGGGACGGCGGTTCACAGATACGCAGTATTTT. Residues: CASSPLGRRFTDTQYF.

CDR3: CASSLGAAEAFF. For the CDR3, the DNA is TGTGCCAGCAGTCTAGGAGCAGCTGAAGCTTTCTTT. The chain employs TRBV25-1 and TRBJ1-1; D remains ambiguous. Germline assignment: CDR1 MGHDK and CDR2 SYGVNS. The CDR3 has 12 residues. With 5 bases removed from V and 6 bases from J, the gap between germline ends came to 10 bases.

The chain has TRBV7-2 and TRBJ1-5, with D unclear. V shed 3 bases and J shed 7 bases, with 13 bases lying between them. Germline V gives CDR1 SGHTA, CDR2 FQGNSA. This CDR3 has 14 amino acids. The CDR3 is CASSFPSAGQPQHF. For the CDR3, the DNA is TGTGCCAGCAGCTTCCCCTCGGCTGGGCAGCCCCAGCATTTT. Filled out from reference TRBV7-2 and TRBJ1-5, the complete variable domain reads GAGVSQSPSNKVTEKGKDVELRCDPISGHTALYWYRQSLGQGLEFLIYFQGNSAPDKSGLPSDRFSAERTGGSVSTLTIQRTQQEDSAVYLCASSFPSAGQPQHFGDGTRLSIL.

The J gene is TRBJ2-5, the V gene TRBV2; 14 nucleotides align to TRBD2. J gave up 4 bases and V 4 bases, and 11 bases lay outside the gene matches. The CDR3 is 18 residues long. Germline values: CDR1 SNHLY, CDR2 FYNNEI. CDR3 nucleotide sequence: TGTGCCAGCAGTGTCTTAGGGACTAGCGGGAGACTCGGAGAGACCCAGTACTTC. Protein: CASSVLGTSGRLGETQYF.

The chain links TRBV7-8 to TRBJ1-2; possibly TRBD1 for D (6 bases). The CDR3 runs to 17 residues. Trimming took 1 base from V and 0 from J, leaving 15 bases between them. CDR1 SGHVS and CDR2 FQNEAQ come from the germline V gene. CDR3 sequence reads: CASSLDTTGIPNYGYTF. The CDR3, as DNA: TGTGCCAGCAGCTTAGACACAACAGGGATCCCTAACTATGGCTACACCTTC.

V and J are TRBV5-1 and TRBJ2-3; D is uncertain. V was trimmed by 0 bases and J by 6 bases, leaving 8 bases between them. This CDR3 has 13 amino acids. Germline CDR1 SGHRS, CDR2 YFSETQ. The CDR3 protein is CASSLVPFDTQYF. The CDR3 DNA follows: TGCGCCAGCAGCTTGGTCCCGTTTGATACGCAGTATTTT.

This sequence joins TRBV5-4 and TRBJ1-1; a possible D gene is TRBD1 (6 bases). Germline V CDR1 and CDR2: SGHNT, YYREEE (reference sequence). The V end was cut by 4 bases, the J end by 4 bases, with 14 bases between. The CDR3 sequence is 14 residues long. For the CDR3, the DNA is TGTGCCAGCAGCCCCCAGGGGAGGTTCACTGAAGCTTTCTTT. Amino acid sequence: CASSPQGRFTEAFF. Drawing the rest from reference TRBV5-4 and TRBJ1-1, the complete variable domain is ETGVTQSPTHLIKTRGQQVTLRCSSQSGHNTVSWYQQALGQGPQFIFQYYREEENGRGNFPPRFSGLQFPNYSSELNVNALELDDSALYLCASSPQGRFTEAFFGQGTRLTVV.

Of note for this clone: One end of the junction fails to match germline, which may point to a read error. The CDR3 spells CASSRTGAGETQYF. The CDR3 DNA sequence: TGTGCTAGCAGCCGTACAGGGGCTGGAGAGACCCAGTACTTC. The chain recombines TRBV7-7 with TRBJ2-5, with 7 bases aligning to TRBD1. CDR3 length: 14 residues. Germline CDR1 SSHAT, CDR2 FNYEAQ (reference sequence).

The chain joins TRBV6-5 to TRBJ2-7; 7 nucleotides align to TRBD1. The J segment lost 3 bases and the V segment lost 0 bases, leaving 5 bases of the junction unmatched. CDR1 and CDR2 (germline): MNHEY, SVGAGI. The length of the CDR3 is 15 residues. The CDR3 DNA sequence: TGTGCCAGCAGTTACTCCCCGACAGGGTTCTACGAGCAGTACTTC. The encoded protein is CASSYSPTGFYEQYF.

This clone was recorded a few times. V and J are TRBV5-1 and TRBJ1-1; D remains ambiguous. The CDR3 extends over 13 amino acids. V lost 0 bases and J lost 3, with 6 bases in between. Germline CDR1 and CDR2: SGHRS and YFSETQ. CDR3 nucleotide sequence: TGCGCCAGCAGCTTGGGGCACTACACTGAAGCTTTCTTT. Amino acids: CASSLGHYTEAFF.

This rearrangement joins TRBV5-1 to TRBJ1-4; TRBD1 aligns across 9 bases. Looked up from germline, CDR1 is SGHRS and CDR2 is YFSETQ. The CDR3 length is 14 residues. V lost 4 bases, J lost 7 bases, and 5 bases stayed unmatched. CDR3 nucleotide sequence: TGCGCCAGCAGCGATAGGGGACAGGGTGAAAAACTGTTTTTT. This translates into CASSDRGQGEKLFF. The full variable domain, in which reference TRBV5-1 and TRBJ1-4 provide the parts outside the CDR3, is KAGVTQTPRYLIKTRGQQVTLSCSPISGHRSVSWYQQTPGQGLQFLFEYFSETQRNKGNFPGRFSGRQFSNSRSEMNVSTLELGDSALYLCASSDRGQGEKLFFGSGTQLSVL.

The chain joins TRBV27 to TRBJ2-5, with D tentatively TRBD1 (6 bases). Deletions cut 6 bases from V and 9 bases from J, with 23 bases between. The CDR3 extends over 15 amino acids. Looked up from germline, CDR1 is MNHEY and CDR2 is SMNVEV (reference sequence). CDR3 nucleotide sequence: TGTGCCAGCAGCCCCCCTATGGGACACCTAATGGCCCAGTACTTC. Translation: CASSPPMGHLMAQYF.

The chain recombines TRBV5-1 with TRBJ2-1, with 7 bases lining up with TRBD1. The germline V gene encodes CDR1 SGHRS and CDR2 YFSETQ. The CDR3 runs 14 residues. V lost 3 bases and J lost 5; bases outside the gene matches: 5. Here the CDR3 reads CASSSQGVDNEQFF. DNA of the CDR3: TGCGCCAGCAGCTCGCAGGGGGTCGACAATGAGCAGTTCTTC.

The J gene is TRBJ1-1, the V gene TRBV7-6, with a possible D match to TRBD1 (6 bases). Trimming cost V 5 bases and J 0 bases, with 13 bases left between them. The germline gives CDR1 SGHVS, CDR2 FNYEAQ. This CDR3 is built from 15 residues. CDR3 DNA sequence: TGTGCCAGCAGCGAACAGGGACTCTTGAACACTGAAGCTTTCTTT. It specifies CASSEQGLLNTEAFF.

The chain joins TRBV25-1 to TRBJ1-2; D remains unclear. This CDR3 is built from 14 residues. Between the trimmed V and J ends, which lost 3 bases and 4 bases, there was a span of 12 bases. CDR1 is MGHDK, CDR2 SYGVNS, per germline. The CDR3 DNA sequence: TGTGCCAGCAGTGACTTGGCCGAGGGCTATGGCTACACCTTC. Protein product: CASSDLAEGYGYTF.

J is TRBJ2-3 and V is TRBV4-1; D remains unclear. This CDR3 is built from 15 residues. Trimming pared 0 bases from V and 5 bases from J, leaving 12 bases between. Looked up from germline, CDR1 is MGHRA and CDR2 is YSYEKL. CDR3 coding DNA: TGCGCCAGCAGCCAAGAGGCGGTCTCGGGAGATACGCAGTATTTT. This translates into CASSQEAVSGDTQYF.

This chain joins TRBV6-5 and TRBJ2-7, with TRBD2 as a possible D gene (6 bases). The length of the CDR3 is 15 residues. Trimming shortened V by 4 bases and J by 2 bases, and 15 bases separated the two germline ends. CDR1 is MNHEY, CDR2 SVGAGI, per germline. The DNA of the CDR3 is TGTGCCAGCAGTTTAGCCGGGGGATCAGCCTACGAGCAGTACTTC. Amino acid sequence: CASSLAGGSAYEQYF.

The chain joins TRBV9 to TRBJ2-1; 16 bases match TRBD2. Trimming took 7 bases from V and 2 from J; bases not matched to a gene: 15. The CDR3 contains 20 residues. Per germline, CDR1 SGDLS and CDR2 YYNGEE. In DNA, the CDR3 is TGTGCCAGCGGAGGATTACCCGGGACTAGCGGGAGGGTCACCTACAATGAGCAGTTCTTC. Protein sequence: CASGGLPGTSGRVTYNEQFF.

V usage is TRBV18 and J usage is TRBJ1-1, with 7 bases fitting TRBD1. This CDR3 has 19 residues. Germline trimming cut 0 bases from V and 1 base from J; bases unmatched to any gene: 14. Per germline, CDR1 KGHSH and CDR2 LQKENI. CDR3 coding DNA: TGTGCCAGCTCACCACCGGGGACAGCCAATCCTGGGGCGAACACTGAAGCTTTCTTT. Amino acid sequence: CASSPPGTANPGANTEAFF.

The V gene is TRBV19, the J gene TRBJ2-7, with D uncertain. V was shortened by 3 bases and J by 0 bases, with 9 bases between the two germline ends. This CDR3 comprises 14 residues. CDR1 and CDR2 (germline): LNHDA, SQIVND (reference sequence). The DNA for the CDR3 is TGTGCCAGTAGTATCCAGGTCAGCTCCTACGAGCAGTACTTC. Protein product: CASSIQVSSYEQYF.

V is TRBV6-6 and J is TRBJ2-5; tentative D call: TRBD2 (6 bases). Trimming shortened V by 0 bases and J by 7 bases, and 9 bases separated the two germline ends. This CDR3 has 13 residues. Germline-derived CDR1 and CDR2 are MNHNY and SVGAGI (reference sequence). CDR3 nucleotides: TGTGCCAGCAGTTACTCGGGACTGGGGACCCAGTACTTC. Protein sequence: CASSYSGLGTQYF.

The gene calls are TRBV11-3 and TRBJ2-3; TRBD1 aligns across 9 bases. The J segment lost 0 bases and the V segment lost 4 bases, leaving 2 bases of the junction unmatched. The CDR3 is 15 residues long. Germline V CDR1 and CDR2: SGHNT, YENEEA. In nucleotides, the CDR3 is TGTGCCAGCAGCTCGGACAGGGGAAGCACAGATACGCAGTATTTT. It encodes CASSSDRGSTDTQYF.